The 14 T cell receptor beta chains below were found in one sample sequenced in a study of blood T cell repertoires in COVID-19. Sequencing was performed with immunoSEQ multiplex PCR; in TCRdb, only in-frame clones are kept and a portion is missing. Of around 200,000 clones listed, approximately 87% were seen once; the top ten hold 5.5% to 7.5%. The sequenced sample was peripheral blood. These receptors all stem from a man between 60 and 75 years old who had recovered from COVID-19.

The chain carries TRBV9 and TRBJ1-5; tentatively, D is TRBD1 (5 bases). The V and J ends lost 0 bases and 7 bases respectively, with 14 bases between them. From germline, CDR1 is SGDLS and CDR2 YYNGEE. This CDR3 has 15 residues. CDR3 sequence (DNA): TGTGCCAGCAGCGTAGACCCGGACATTAACCAGCCCCAGCATTTT. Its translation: CASSVDPDINQPQHF.

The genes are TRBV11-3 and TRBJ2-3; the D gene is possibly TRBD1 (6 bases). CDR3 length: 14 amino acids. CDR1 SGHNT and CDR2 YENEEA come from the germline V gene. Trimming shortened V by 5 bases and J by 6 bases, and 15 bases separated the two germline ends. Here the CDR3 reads CASSPSGRGDTQYF. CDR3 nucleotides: TGTGCCAGCAGCCCCTCGGGTAGGGGGGATACGCAGTATTTT.

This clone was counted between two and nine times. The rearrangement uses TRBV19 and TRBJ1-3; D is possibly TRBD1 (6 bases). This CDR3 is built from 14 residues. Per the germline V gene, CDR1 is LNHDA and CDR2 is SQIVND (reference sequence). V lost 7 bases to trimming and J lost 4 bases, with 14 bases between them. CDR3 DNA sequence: TGTGCCAGTACCCAAACAGGGTCGGGAAACACCATATATTTT. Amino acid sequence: CASTQTGSGNTIYF.

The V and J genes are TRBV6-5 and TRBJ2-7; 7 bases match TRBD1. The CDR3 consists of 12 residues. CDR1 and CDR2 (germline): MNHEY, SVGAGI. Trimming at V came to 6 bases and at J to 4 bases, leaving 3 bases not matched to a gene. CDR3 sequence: CASRTGIYEQYF. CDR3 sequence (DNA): TGTGCCAGCAGGACAGGGATTTACGAGCAGTACTTC.

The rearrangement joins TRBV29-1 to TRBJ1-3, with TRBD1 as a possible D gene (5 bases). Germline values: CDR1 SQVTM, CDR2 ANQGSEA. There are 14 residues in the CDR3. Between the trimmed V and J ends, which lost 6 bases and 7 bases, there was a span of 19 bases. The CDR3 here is CSVGLPGRQNTIYF. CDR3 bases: TGCAGCGTGGGCCTACCGGGCCGACAGAACACCATATATTTT.

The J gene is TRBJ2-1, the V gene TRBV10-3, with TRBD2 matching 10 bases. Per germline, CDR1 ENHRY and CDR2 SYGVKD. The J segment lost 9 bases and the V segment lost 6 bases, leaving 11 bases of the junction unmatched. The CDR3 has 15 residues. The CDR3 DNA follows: TGTGCCATCAGAATGAGCGGGGGGGGCTTCGGTGAGCAGTTCTTC. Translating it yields CAIRMSGGGFGEQFF.

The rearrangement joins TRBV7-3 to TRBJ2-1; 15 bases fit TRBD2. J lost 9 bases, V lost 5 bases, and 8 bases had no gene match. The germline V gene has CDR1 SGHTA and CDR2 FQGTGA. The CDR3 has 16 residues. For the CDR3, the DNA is TGTGCCAGCAGCCCTCCGGGACTAGCGGGAGGTATTGAGCAGTTCTTC. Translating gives CASSPPGLAGGIEQFF. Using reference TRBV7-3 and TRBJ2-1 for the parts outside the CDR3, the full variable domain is GAGVSQTPSNKVTEKGKYVELRCDPISGHTALYWYRQSLGQGPEFLIYFQGTGAADDSGLPNDRFFAVRPEGSVSTLKIQRTERGDSAVYLCASSPPGLAGGIEQFFGPGTRLTVL.

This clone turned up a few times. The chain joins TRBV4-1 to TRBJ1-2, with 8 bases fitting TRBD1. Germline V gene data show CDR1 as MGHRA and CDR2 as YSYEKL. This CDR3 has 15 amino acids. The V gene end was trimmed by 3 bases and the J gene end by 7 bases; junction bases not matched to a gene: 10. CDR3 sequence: CASSQRDRPQSGYTF. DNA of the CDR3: TGCGCCAGCAGCCAGAGGGACAGGCCCCAAAGTGGCTACACCTTC.

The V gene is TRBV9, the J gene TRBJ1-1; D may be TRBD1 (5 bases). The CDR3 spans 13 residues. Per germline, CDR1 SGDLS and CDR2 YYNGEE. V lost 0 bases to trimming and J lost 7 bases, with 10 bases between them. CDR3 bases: TGTGCCAGCAGCGTAGGACAGAATAATGAAGCTTTCTTT. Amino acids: CASSVGQNNEAFF.

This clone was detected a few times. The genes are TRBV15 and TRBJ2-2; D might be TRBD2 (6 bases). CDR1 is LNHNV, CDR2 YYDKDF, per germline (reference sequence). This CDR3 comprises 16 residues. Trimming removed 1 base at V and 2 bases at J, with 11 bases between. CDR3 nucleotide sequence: TGTGCCACCAGCAGAGCCCCGCGGGGCAACACCGGGGAGCTGTTTTTT. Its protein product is CATSRAPRGNTGELFF.

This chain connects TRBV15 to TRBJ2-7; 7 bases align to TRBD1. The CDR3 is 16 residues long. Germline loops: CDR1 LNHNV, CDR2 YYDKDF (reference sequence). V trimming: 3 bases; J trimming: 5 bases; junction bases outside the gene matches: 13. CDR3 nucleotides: TGTGCCACCAGCAGTTTACTTACGACAGGGTACAACGAGCAGTACTTC. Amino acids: CATSSLLTTGYNEQYF.

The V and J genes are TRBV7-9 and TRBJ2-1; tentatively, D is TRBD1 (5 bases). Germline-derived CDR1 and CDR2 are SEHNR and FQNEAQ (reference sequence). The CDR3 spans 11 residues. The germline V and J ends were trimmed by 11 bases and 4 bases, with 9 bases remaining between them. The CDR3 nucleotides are TGTGCCTCCGGACAATACAATGAGCAGTTCTTC. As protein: CASGQYNEQFF.

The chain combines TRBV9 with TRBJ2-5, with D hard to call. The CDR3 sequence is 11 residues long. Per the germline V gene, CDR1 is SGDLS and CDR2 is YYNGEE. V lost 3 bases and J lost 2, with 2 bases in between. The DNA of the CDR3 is TGTGCCAGCAGCGCACAAGAGACCCAGTACTTC. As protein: CASSAQETQYF. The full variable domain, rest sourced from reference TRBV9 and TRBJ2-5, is DSGVTQTPKHLITATGQRVTLRCSPRSGDLSVYWYQQSLDQGLQFLIQYYNGEERAKGNILERFSAQQFPDLHSELNLSSLELGDSALYFCASSAQETQYFGPGTRLLVL.

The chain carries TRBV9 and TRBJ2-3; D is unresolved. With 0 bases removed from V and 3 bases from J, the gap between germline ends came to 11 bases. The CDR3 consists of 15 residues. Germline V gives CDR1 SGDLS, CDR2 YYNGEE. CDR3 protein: CASSVGSPGTDTQYF. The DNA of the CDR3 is TGTGCCAGCAGCGTAGGTTCCCCAGGAACAGATACGCAGTATTTT.